The rows below give T cell receptor beta chains drawn from one sample of a study of blood T cells in healthy people across ages. Each CDR3 protein gets one entry after TCRdb re-called the 5' RACE reads with MiXCR. Of 1.5 million to 2 million distinct CDR3 sequences in the sample, just under 50% were seen once. Sequencing input: blood. These receptors came from a woman in her forties in good health. Each CDR3 is given without its conserved first and last residue. Expanded clones are given a class, and other clones once, few, many or no size at all.

clone_size	v_call	j_call	cdr3_aa
few	TRBV2	TRBJ2-4	ASISGLAKNIQY
-	TRBV4-2	TRBJ1-2	ASSQEEGTSNYGYT
-	TRBV7-9	TRBJ2-3	ASSHPGLAGGSTDTQY
-	TRBV20-1	TRBJ2-3	SADLGPSTDTQY
few	TRBV29-1	TRBJ2-6	SAESGANVLT
few	TRBV7-2	TRBJ2-3	ASSLMIDTQY
-	TRBV7-2	TRBJ2-5	ASSLGYGGREETQY
-	TRBV7-9	TRBJ1-2	ASSPPTGIYQTNYGYT
-	TRBV20-1	TRBJ2-3	SARMPTRGVPVSDTQY
many	TRBV27	TRBJ2-7	ASSISHPYEQY
-	TRBV15	TRBJ2-1	ATSVGLAPNEQF
once	TRBV20-1	TRBJ1-6	SARDWGSPLH
few	TRBV12-3/TRBV12-4	TRBJ2-3	ASSQLETSDTQY
-	TRBV2	-	ATKRSGYEQY
-	TRBV5-1	TRBJ2-1	ASSARTAHEQF
-	TRBV7-9	TRBJ2-3	ASSSGGDDTQY
-	TRBV6-5	TRBJ2-7	ASSPGAGGSYEQY
-	TRBV11-2	TRBJ2-1	ASSKLDYNEQF
few	TRBV12-3/TRBV12-4	TRBJ1-4	ASSFGRELF
once	TRBV7-2	-	ASRGTGGACEQY
-	TRBV7-8	TRBJ2-1	ASSFGLAGGDDEQF
-	TRBV28	TRBJ1-5	ASRRTGSNQPQH
many	TRBV4-2	TRBJ2-7	ASSTTTGLGSYEQY
-	TRBV9	TRBJ2-1	ASSVSGEQF
many	TRBV6-5	TRBJ2-5	ASSPLGPETQY
-	TRBV5-1	TRBJ2-5	ASSLGQGATQY
-	TRBV29-1	TRBJ2-5	SVLMETQY
-	TRBV6-5	TRBJ2-5	ATRDRRNQETQY
few	TRBV7-9	TRBJ2-5	ASRLGDRGETQY
-	TRBV5-5	TRBJ1-2	ASSLGELRNYGYT
-	TRBV15	TRBJ1-2	ATSRVVQGGYGYT
few	TRBV7-2	TRBJ1-6	ASSSPSNSPLH
-	TRBV12-3/TRBV12-4	TRBJ1-5	ASSLLAQPQH
-	TRBV12-3/TRBV12-4	TRBJ1-5	ASRPRTGVDQPQH
-	TRBV24-1	TRBJ2-1	ATSDLPPRALYNEQF
-	TRBV2	TRBJ1-5	ASSEKVYQPQH
-	TRBV29-1	TRBJ1-2	SVGKPRSYGYT
few	TRBV24-1	TRBJ2-5	ATSEPLAGVETQY
-	TRBV18	TRBJ1-1	ASSQAMNTEAF
-	TRBV7-2	TRBJ2-5	ASVYRLPASKY
-	TRBV5-1	TRBJ2-2	ASSLAEGFTGELF
-	TRBV4-2	-	ASSQEITLAGRETQY
-	TRBV6-6	TRBJ1-2	ASRDQAYGYT
-	TRBV27	TRBJ1-2	ASSVKGGAYGYT
-	TRBV5-1	TRBJ2-3	ASSLVRGAGTDTQY
few	TRBV5-1	TRBJ2-3	ASSSDTRGSTDTQY
few	TRBV7-3	TRBJ1-2	ASSLSAGSKGYT